This TCR beta chain is drawn from a study of molecular identifiers for immune sequencing clone quantification. This clonotype has at least ten counts. Its specificity is not known. The bulk TCR libraries were made with methods described before and with listed TCR primers. A single record per CDR3 protein comes from TCRdb applying MiXCR to the PCR reads. The sample lists hundreds of thousands of distinct CDR3 sequences; 24% were seen once. Study-level results: Shared barcodes on identical TCR molecules could underestimate the sizes of highly expanded clones. Clones above 20 RNA copies contained over 97% of effector molecules but under 1% of naive ones.

V gave up 2 bases and J gave up 6 bases; unmatched junction bases: 5. There are 15 residues in the CDR3. CDR1 is SGDLS, CDR2 YYNGEE, per germline. Sequenced material: naive CD8+ T cells from blood, with Jurkat cell RNA spiked in. The subset is: FACS-sorted CD8+CD4-CCR7+CD45RA+ naive T cells. The receptor's source is a human donor in good health. Some libraries in this study had Jurkat cell RNA spiked in. V is TRBV9 and J is TRBJ2-1, with TRBD1 identical over 10 bases. The CDR3 DNA follows: TGTGCCAGCAGCGTCGGGACAGGGGCATTCAATGAGCAGTTCTTC. This gives the protein CASSVGTGAFNEQFF.